The 8 T cell receptor beta chains listed next were all sequenced from one sample in a study of early T cells in non-severe SARS-CoV-2 infection. MiXCR, run by TCRdb on the 5' RACE reads, gives a single entry per CDR3 protein. This sample carries just over 95,000 distinct CDR3 sequences, 9.5% to 11% of them seen once, and the ten largest clones take under 5%. Material: whole blood, obtained at baseline. The receptors originated from an adult who was a healthcare worker with PCR-confirmed SARS-CoV-2 infection or an uninfected control (not recorded which).

The V gene is TRBV7-9, the J gene TRBJ2-7; D not certain. Trimming removed 7 bases at V and 5 bases at J, with 15 bases between. The CDR3 runs to 13 residues. The V gene's germline CDR1 is SEHNR and CDR2 FQNEAQ (reference sequence). In DNA form, the CDR3 reads TGTGCCAGCACCCCGTCCTTATCCGACGAGCAGTACTTC. Translating it yields CASTPSLSDEQYF.

The chain has TRBV29-1 and TRBJ2-1; D gene unclear. Germline V gene data show CDR1 as SQVTM and CDR2 as ANQGSEA. The CDR3 extends over 15 amino acids. V lost 6 bases to trimming and J lost 0 bases, with 15 bases between them. CDR3 sequence: CSVHAPRSSYNEQFF. CDR3 sequence (DNA): TGCAGCGTCCACGCGCCCAGGAGCTCCTACAATGAGCAGTTCTTC.

This clonotype was detected a few times. V is TRBV4-2 and J is TRBJ2-5; D tentatively reads TRBD1 or TRBD2 (5 bases each). CDR1 is LGHNA and CDR2 is YNFKEQ in the germline V gene. The V gene lost 4 bases and the J gene lost 1 base, with 13 bases spanning the gap. CDR3 length: 15 residues. CDR3 DNA: TGTGCCAGCAGCCGTCGGGACGTTCTCCAAGAGACCCAGTACTTC. It specifies CASSRRDVLQETQYF.

J is TRBJ1-1 and V is TRBV7-6, with D possibly being TRBD1 (6 bases). The V end was cut by 6 bases, the J end by 1 base, with 9 bases between. Germline lookup yields CDR1 SGHVS and CDR2 FNYEAQ. The CDR3 sequence is 13 residues long. CDR3 in DNA: TGTGCCAGCAGACCCAGGGGGAACACTGAAGCTTTCTTT. Protein sequence: CASRPRGNTEAFF.

This clonotype was found a few times. The chain carries TRBV4-3 and TRBJ2-7; D possibly matches TRBD1 or TRBD2 (5 bases each). The CDR3 is 13 residues long. The V gene lost 3 bases and the J gene lost 5 bases, with 11 bases spanning the gap. Germline loops: CDR1 LGHNA, CDR2 YSLEER. The CDR3 loop is CASSQGPNDEQYF. The CDR3 region has the DNA TGCGCCAGCAGCCAGGGACCGAACGACGAGCAGTACTTC.

The J gene is TRBJ1-6, the V gene TRBV7-8, with 7 bases lining up with TRBD1. CDR3 length: 13 residues. Per germline, CDR1 SGHVS and CDR2 FQNEAQ. Trimming at V came to 2 bases and at J to 14 bases, leaving 6 bases not matched to a gene. The CDR3 protein is CASSLIRGRTLHF. The DNA for the CDR3 is TGTGCCAGCAGCTTAATAAGGGGGCGGACCCTCCACTTT.

This clonotype was counted many times. This chain uses TRBV7-2 with TRBJ2-1, with 10 bases fitting TRBD2. This CDR3 comprises 14 residues. Germline V lookup: CDR1 SGHTA, CDR2 FQGNSA. Trimming at V came to 5 bases and at J to 7 bases, leaving 5 bases not matched to a gene. The CDR3 reads CASSPSGRENEQFF. Here the CDR3 DNA reads TGTGCCAGCAGCCCTAGCGGGAGAGAAAATGAGCAGTTCTTC.

This clonotype was observed a handful of times. The V call is TRBV9, the J call TRBJ2-7, with D perhaps TRBD2 (6 bases). The CDR3 contains 12 residues. Germline CDR1 and CDR2: SGDLS and YYNGEE. Trimming cost V 3 bases and J 7 bases, with 11 bases left between them. In DNA form, the CDR3 reads TGTGCCAGCAGCGGTGCTGGGGGGGAGCAGTACTTC. Residues: CASSGAGGEQYF.